The 21 T cell receptor beta chains presented below share a single source sample, sequenced in a study of T-cell reconstitution after alpha-beta-depleted transplantation in children. This sample's TCRbeta library carried unique molecular identifier barcodes. From the PCR reads, TCRdb called clonotypes with MiXCR, one entry per CDR3 protein. The repertoire consists of a few hundred thousand distinct CDR3 sequences, with 13% occurring once and the leading ten covering about 2.2%. Sequences were derived from PBMCs, mostly from graft donor cells, sampled 360 days after TCRalphabeta/CD19-depleted stem cell transplant. These receptors all stem from a male patient younger than 18 who had a stem cell transplant for acute myeloid leukemia, so the T cells may come from the graft donor.

The CDR3: CASKRPSSYEQYF. CDR3 sequence (DNA): TGTGCCAGCAAACGGCCTTCTTCCTACGAGCAGTACTTC. This sequence joins TRBV28 and TRBJ2-7; no clear D. V lost 7 bases and J lost 1, with 11 bases in between. Germline V gene data show CDR1 as MDHEN and CDR2 as SYDVKM. CDR3 size: 13 residues.

This chain connects TRBV11-3 to TRBJ2-2; TRBD2 matches at 12 bases. In germline, CDR1 is SGHNT, CDR2 YENEEA. The J segment lost 6 bases and the V segment lost 2 bases, leaving 4 bases of the junction unmatched. This CDR3 has 16 residues. The CDR3: CASSLQTSGSSGELFF. As DNA, the CDR3 is TGTGCCAGCAGCTTACAGACTAGCGGGAGTTCCGGGGAGCTGTTTTTT. Complete variable domain (other parts from reference TRBV11-3 and TRBJ2-2): EAGVVQSPRYKIIEKKQPVAFWCNPISGHNTLYWYLQNLGQGPELLIRYENEEAVDDSQLPKDRFSAERLKGVDSTLKIQPAELGDSAVYLCASSLQTSGSSGELFFGEGSRLTVL.

In this sample, this clonotype turned up many times. The V call is TRBV2, the J call TRBJ2-5; D is ambiguous. Looked up from germline, CDR1 is SNHLY and CDR2 is FYNNEI. This CDR3 has 14 residues. Trimming removed 3 bases from V and 1 base from J, with 9 bases in between. The CDR3 spells CASSDRRSQETQYF. The CDR3 bases are TGTGCCAGCAGTGACCGGCGGTCCCAAGAGACCCAGTACTTC.

The table lists this clonotype with a few counts. The chain employs TRBV7-6 and TRBJ2-7; tentatively, D is TRBD1 or TRBD2 (5 bases each). The CDR3 covers 14 residues. The germline V gene encodes CDR1 SGHVS and CDR2 FNYEAQ. The V and J ends lost 1 base and 3 bases respectively, with 10 bases between them. In nucleotides, the CDR3 is TGTGCCAGCAGCTTAGTCGAGGGACGCTACGAGCAGTACTTC. Protein: CASSLVEGRYEQYF. The variable domain in full, completed from reference TRBV7-6 and TRBJ2-7, reads GAGVSQSPRYKVTKRGQDVALRCDPISGHVSLYWYRQALGQGPEFLTYFNYEAQQDKSGLPNDRFSAERPEGSISTLTIQRTEQRDSAMYRCASSLVEGRYEQYFGPGTRLTVT.

The V gene is TRBV27, the J gene TRBJ2-1; 9 bases map to TRBD1. The germline V gene encodes CDR1 MNHEY and CDR2 SMNVEV (reference sequence). This CDR3 has 15 residues. The junction had 11 bases not matched to a gene; V was cut back by 5 bases and J by 9 bases. The CDR3 loop reads CASSAGTGLPGEQFF. As DNA, the CDR3 is TGTGCCAGCAGTGCGGGGACAGGGTTGCCCGGTGAGCAGTTCTTC.

This clonotype was observed many times. V gene TRBV5-1 combines with J gene TRBJ2-6, with unresolved D. This CDR3 is 13 amino acids long. V was clipped by 5 bases and J by 0 bases, with 3 bases between them. Germline V lookup: CDR1 SGHRS, CDR2 YFSETQ. CDR3 sequence (DNA): TGCGCCAGCAGGAGCTCTGGGGCCAACGTCCTGACTTTC. It yields the protein CASRSSGANVLTF.

This clonotype occurred a few times. This chain connects TRBV7-3 to TRBJ2-2, with a weak D call TRBD2 (6 bases). The CDR3 is made up of 13 amino acids. The V gene's germline CDR1 is SGHTA and CDR2 FQGTGA. V lost 1 base, J lost 6 bases, and 6 bases lay in between. The DNA for the CDR3 is TGTGCCAGCAGCTTAAAGCGGGCCGGGGAGCTGTTTTTT. It codes for CASSLKRAGELFF.

The chain has TRBV7-9 and TRBJ2-5; D is uncertain. Looked up from germline, CDR1 is SEHNR and CDR2 is FQNEAQ (reference sequence). This CDR3 spans 15 amino acids. The V end was cut by 0 bases, the J end by 1 base, with 9 bases between. The CDR3, as DNA: TGTGCCAGCAGCTTAGCGTTCAGATTCCAAGAGACCCAGTACTTC. This gives the protein CASSLAFRFQETQYF.

This clonotype was found a few times. The chain combines TRBV3-1 with TRBJ2-7, with D possibly TRBD2 on 6 matching bases. V was pared by 4 bases and J by 3 bases, with 10 bases between. CDR3 length: 13 amino acids. Per the germline V gene, CDR1 is LGHDT and CDR2 is YNNKEL (reference sequence). The CDR3 DNA reads TGTGCCAGCAGCCGGAGCGGGCTCTACGAGCAGTACTTC. This codes for CASSRSGLYEQYF.

J is TRBJ2-1 and V is TRBV20-1; TRBD2 agrees at 8 bases. The J segment lost 5 bases and the V segment lost 5 bases, leaving 11 bases of the junction unmatched. The CDR3 covers 15 residues. Germline CDR1 is DFQATT and CDR2 is SNEGSKA (reference sequence). CDR3 DNA: TGCAGTGCTCGAAGGGCCGGGAGGGTGGACAATGAGCAGTTCTTC. This translates into CSARRAGRVDNEQFF.

The J gene is TRBJ2-2, the V gene TRBV28; D may correspond to TRBD1 or TRBD2 (5 bases each). Trimming stripped 8 bases from V and 1 base from J, with 14 bases between. Germline-derived CDR1 and CDR2 are MDHEN and SYDVKM. The CDR3 extends over 15 amino acids. The CDR3 here is CASPLRGGNTGELFF. DNA for the CDR3: TGTGCCAGCCCCCTACGTGGGGGGAACACCGGGGAGCTGTTTTTT.

This clonotype was counted at least ten times. This sequence joins TRBV29-1 and TRBJ1-2; tentative D call: TRBD1 (6 bases). The CDR3 totals 13 residues. CDR1 and CDR2 (germline): SQVTM, ANQGSEA. Trimming took off 5 bases at V and 8 bases at J, with 18 bases between the two ends. CDR3 in amino acids: CSVKQGSHEGYTF. The CDR3 nucleotides are TGCAGCGTTAAGCAGGGGAGTCATGAAGGCTACACCTTC.

The CDR3 protein is CASSLAGGRSTDTQYF. The CDR3 nucleotides read TGCGCCAGCAGCTTGGCGGGCGGGAGAAGCACAGATACGCAGTATTTT. The chain carries TRBV5-1 and TRBJ2-3; 7 positions agree with TRBD2. In germline, CDR1 is SGHRS, CDR2 YFSETQ. After removal of 0 bases from V and 0 bases from J, the junction contained 4 bases not matched to a gene. The CDR3 spans 16 residues.

Only a few counts were recorded for this clonotype. V usage is TRBV18 and J usage is TRBJ2-2; no firm D call. V lost 4 bases and J 2 bases, leaving 8 bases between the germline ends. This CDR3 spans 14 amino acids. From germline, CDR1 is KGHSH and CDR2 LQKENI. The CDR3 sequence: CASSLKINTGELFF. The CDR3 coding sequence is TGTGCCAGCTCACTAAAGATTAACACCGGGGAGCTGTTTTTT.

In its sample, this clonotype was seen a few times. The chain links TRBV20-1 to TRBJ2-7; 8 bases match TRBD2. The V and J ends lost 1 base and 6 bases, in that order; junction bases with no gene match: 11. From germline, CDR1 is DFQATT and CDR2 SNEGSKA (reference sequence). The CDR3 runs to 15 residues. The CDR3 region is CSARAPPAGVTEQYF. In DNA form, the CDR3 reads TGCAGTGCTAGAGCCCCCCCAGCGGGAGTCACCGAGCAGTACTTC.

This rearrangement joins TRBV6-5 to TRBJ2-1; TRBD2 aligns across 7 bases. The CDR3 runs to 18 residues. Germline trimming cut 0 bases from V and 6 bases from J; bases unmatched to any gene: 14. Germline V gene data show CDR1 as MNHEY and CDR2 as SVGAGI. The CDR3 spells CASSYSILAGDSGNEQFF. The CDR3 bases are TGTGCCAGCAGTTACTCGATCTTGGCGGGAGACTCGGGCAATGAGCAGTTCTTC.

This clonotype has more than one count but fewer than ten. V is TRBV7-9 and J is TRBJ2-1, with TRBD2 identical over 10 bases. V trimming: 6 bases; J trimming: 5 bases; junction bases outside the gene matches: 10. The CDR3 has 16 amino acids. Germline loops: CDR1 SEHNR, CDR2 FQNEAQ (reference sequence). The CDR3 DNA is TGTGCCAGCAGACCCGGAGGTAGCGGGAGGAACAATGAGCAGTTCTTC. Encoded protein: CASRPGGSGRNNEQFF.

This clonotype occurred many times. This sequence joins TRBV18 and TRBJ2-3, with a tentative D call TRBD1 (6 bases). The CDR3 runs 14 residues. V dropped 6 bases and J dropped 1 base, with 11 bases sitting between them. Per germline, CDR1 KGHSH and CDR2 LQKENI. The CDR3 DNA sequence: TGTGCCAGCTCTTTACAGGGTGGCACAGATACGCAGTATTTT. Amino acids: CASSLQGGTDTQYF.

The chain couples TRBV6-5 to TRBJ2-7; D perhaps matches TRBD1 (7 bases). Germline-derived CDR1 and CDR2 are MNHEY and SVGAGI. CDR3 size: 15 residues. Trimming pared 2 bases from V and 0 bases from J, leaving 11 bases between. CDR3 in DNA: TGTGCCAGCAGTTACGCGGGACAGAGCTCCTACGAGCAGTACTTC. Its translation: CASSYAGQSSYEQYF.

This clonotype came up a few times. V and J are TRBV9 and TRBJ2-7; D is undetermined. The V gene lost 0 bases and the J gene lost 5 bases, with 3 bases spanning the gap. CDR1 is SGDLS and CDR2 is YYNGEE in the germline V gene. The CDR3 extends over 11 amino acids. CDR3 sequence (DNA): TGTGCCAGCAGCGTAGGGAACGAGCAGTACTTC. This sequence encodes CASSVGNEQYF.

The chain carries TRBV19 and TRBJ2-5, with D possibly TRBD1 on 5 matching bases. Trimming shortened V by 0 bases and J by 2 bases, and 10 bases separated the two germline ends. Germline lookup yields CDR1 LNHDA and CDR2 SQIVND (reference sequence). The CDR3 is 15 amino acids. CDR3 nucleotide sequence: TGTGCCAGTAGTATAGATCACAGGATGCAAGAGACCCAGTACTTC. Translating it yields CASSIDHRMQETQYF.